This T cell receptor (beta chain) comes out of a study of response to subunit inactivated influenza vaccine. The study's findings and limits: A suggestion made by the authors is that each seasonal influenza vaccination recruits few new T cells.

The CDR3 is 12 residues long. Between the trimmed V and J ends, which lost 2 bases and 7 bases, there was a span of 7 bases. Germline loops: CDR1 LGHNA, CDR2 YSLEER. TCRdb re-derived calls from the RT-PCR reads in MiXCR, one entry per CDR3 protein. The sample has roughly 500,000 distinct CDR3 sequences, roughly 23% seen once; the top ten hold 1.9%. As to this clonotype: The antigen remains undetermined.

This material consisted of CD4+ T cells sorted from PBMCs, taken around 5 days after vaccination. The V and J genes are TRBV4-3 and TRBJ2-3; TRBD1 might be the D (6 bases). This clonotype was obtained from a man in his fifties who received an inactivated influenza vaccine. The CDR3 reads CASSQRGNTQYF. The CDR3 coding sequence is TGCGCCAGCAGCCAAAGGGGGAATACGCAGTATTTT.